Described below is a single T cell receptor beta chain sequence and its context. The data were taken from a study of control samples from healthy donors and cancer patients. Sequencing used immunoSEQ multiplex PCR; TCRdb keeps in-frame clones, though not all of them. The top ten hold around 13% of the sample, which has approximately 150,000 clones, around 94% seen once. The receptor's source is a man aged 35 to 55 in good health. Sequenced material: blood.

The CDR3 sequence is CASSLGQGALSTIYF. CDR3 sequence (DNA): TGTGCCAGTTCGCTAGGACAGGGGGCCCTATCGACCATATATTTT. The rearrangement links TRBV28 to TRBJ1-3, with TRBD1 identical over 11 bases. Germline CDR1 and CDR2: MDHEN and SYDVKM. With 9 bases clipped from V and 10 bases from J, the junction kept 14 bases outside the gene matches. CDR3 length equals 15 residues.